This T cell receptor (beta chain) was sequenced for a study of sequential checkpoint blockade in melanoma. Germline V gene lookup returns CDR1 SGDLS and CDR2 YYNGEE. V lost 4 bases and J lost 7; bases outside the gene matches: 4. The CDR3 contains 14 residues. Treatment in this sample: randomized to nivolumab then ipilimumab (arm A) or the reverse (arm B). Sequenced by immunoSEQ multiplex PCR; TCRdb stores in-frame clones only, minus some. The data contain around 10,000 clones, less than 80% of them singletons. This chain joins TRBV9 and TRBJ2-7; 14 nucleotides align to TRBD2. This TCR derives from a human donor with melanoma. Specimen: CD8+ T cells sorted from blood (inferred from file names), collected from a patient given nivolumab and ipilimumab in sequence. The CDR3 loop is CASSPGLAGDEQYF. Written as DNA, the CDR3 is TGTGCCAGCAGCCCGGGACTAGCGGGGGATGAGCAGTACTTC.